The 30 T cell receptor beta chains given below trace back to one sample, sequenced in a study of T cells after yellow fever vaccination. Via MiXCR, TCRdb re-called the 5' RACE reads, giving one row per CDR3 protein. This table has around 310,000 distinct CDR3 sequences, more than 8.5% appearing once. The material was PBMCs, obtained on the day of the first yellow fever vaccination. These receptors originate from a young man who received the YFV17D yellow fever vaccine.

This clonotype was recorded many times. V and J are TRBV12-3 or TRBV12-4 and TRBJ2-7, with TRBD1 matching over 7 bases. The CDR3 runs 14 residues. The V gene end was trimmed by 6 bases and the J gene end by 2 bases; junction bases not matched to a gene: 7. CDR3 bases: TGTGCCAGCAGCCCGAGGGACAGCCCCTACGAGCAGTACTTC. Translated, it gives CASSPRDSPYEQYF.

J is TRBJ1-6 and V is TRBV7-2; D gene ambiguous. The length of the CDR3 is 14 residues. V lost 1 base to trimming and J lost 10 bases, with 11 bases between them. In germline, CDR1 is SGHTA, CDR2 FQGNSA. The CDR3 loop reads CASSLEGIGSPLHF. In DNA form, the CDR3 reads TGTGCCAGCAGCTTAGAGGGAATCGGGTCACCCCTCCACTTT.

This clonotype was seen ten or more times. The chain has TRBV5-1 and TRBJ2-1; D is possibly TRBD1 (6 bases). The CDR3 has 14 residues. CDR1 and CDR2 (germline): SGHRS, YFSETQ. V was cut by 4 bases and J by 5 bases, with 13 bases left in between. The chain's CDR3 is CASSPRQAHNEQFF. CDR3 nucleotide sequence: TGCGCCAGCAGCCCTAGACAGGCCCACAATGAGCAGTTCTTC.

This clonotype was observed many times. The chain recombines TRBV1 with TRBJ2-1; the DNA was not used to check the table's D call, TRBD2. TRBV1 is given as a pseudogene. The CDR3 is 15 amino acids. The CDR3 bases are TGCACCAGCAGCCAAGAGGGCGGGGGGGCGTCTGAGCAGTTCTTC. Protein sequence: CTSSQEGGGASEQFF.

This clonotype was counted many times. The CDR3 loop is CSASWGRGTDTQYF. CDR3 DNA: TGCAGTGCTAGCTGGGGTCGGGGCACAGATACGCAGTATTTT. The chain uses TRBV20-1 and TRBJ2-3; D not certain. CDR3 length equals 14 residues. The germline gives CDR1 DFQATT, CDR2 SNEGSKA (reference sequence). Between the trimmed V and J ends, which lost 3 bases and 1 base, there was a span of 11 bases.

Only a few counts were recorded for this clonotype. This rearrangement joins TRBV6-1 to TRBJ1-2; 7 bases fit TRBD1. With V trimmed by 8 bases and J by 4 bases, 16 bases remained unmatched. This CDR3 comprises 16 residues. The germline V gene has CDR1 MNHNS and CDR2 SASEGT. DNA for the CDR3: TGTGCCAGCTGTAGAGGAGGGGGACAGACGTTCTATGGCTACACCTTC. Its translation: CASCRGGGQTFYGYTF.

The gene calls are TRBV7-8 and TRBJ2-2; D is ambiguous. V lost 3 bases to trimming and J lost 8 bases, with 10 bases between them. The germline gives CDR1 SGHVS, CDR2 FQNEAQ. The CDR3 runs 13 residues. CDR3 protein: CASSFPVVGELFF. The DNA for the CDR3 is TGTGCCAGCAGCTTTCCAGTCGTTGGGGAGCTGTTTTTT.

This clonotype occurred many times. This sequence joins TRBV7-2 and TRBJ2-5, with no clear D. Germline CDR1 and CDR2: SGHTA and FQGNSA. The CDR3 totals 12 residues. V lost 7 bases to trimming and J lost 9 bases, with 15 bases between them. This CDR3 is CASTVDRTAQYF. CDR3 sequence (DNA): TGTGCCAGCACCGTAGACCGGACGGCCCAGTACTTC. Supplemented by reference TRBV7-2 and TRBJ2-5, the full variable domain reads GAGVSQSPSNKVTEKGKDVELRCDPISGHTALYWYRQSLGQGLEFLIYFQGNSAPDKSGLPSDRFSAERTGGSVSTLTIQRTQQEDSAVYLCASTVDRTAQYFGPGTRLLVL.

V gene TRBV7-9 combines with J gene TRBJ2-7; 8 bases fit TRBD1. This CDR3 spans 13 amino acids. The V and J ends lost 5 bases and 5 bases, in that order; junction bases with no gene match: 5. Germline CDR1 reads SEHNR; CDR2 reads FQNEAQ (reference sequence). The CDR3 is CASSQLTGDEQYV. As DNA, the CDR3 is TGTGCCAGCAGCCAGTTGACAGGGGACGAGCAGTACGTC.

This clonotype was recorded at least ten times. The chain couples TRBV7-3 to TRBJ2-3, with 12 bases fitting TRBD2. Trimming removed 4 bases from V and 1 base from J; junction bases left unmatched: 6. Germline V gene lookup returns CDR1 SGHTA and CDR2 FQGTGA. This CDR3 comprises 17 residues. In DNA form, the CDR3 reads TGTGCCAGCAGCTCGCGACTAGCGGGGGACCGCACAGATACGCAGTATTTT. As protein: CASSSRLAGDRTDTQYF.

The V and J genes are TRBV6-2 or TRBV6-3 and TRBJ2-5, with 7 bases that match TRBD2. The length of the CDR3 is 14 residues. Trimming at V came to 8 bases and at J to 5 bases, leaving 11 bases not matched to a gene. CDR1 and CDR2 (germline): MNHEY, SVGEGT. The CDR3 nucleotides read TGTGCCAGCCTCGAGAGCGGGGCTGGGGAGACCCAGTACTTC. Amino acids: CASLESGAGETQYF.

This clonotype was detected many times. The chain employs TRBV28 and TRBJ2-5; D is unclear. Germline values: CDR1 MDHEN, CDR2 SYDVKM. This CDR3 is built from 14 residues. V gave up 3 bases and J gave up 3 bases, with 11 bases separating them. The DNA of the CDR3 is TGTGCCAGCAGTTTTTCGGCCCTGAAAGAGACCCAGTACTTC. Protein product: CASSFSALKETQYF.

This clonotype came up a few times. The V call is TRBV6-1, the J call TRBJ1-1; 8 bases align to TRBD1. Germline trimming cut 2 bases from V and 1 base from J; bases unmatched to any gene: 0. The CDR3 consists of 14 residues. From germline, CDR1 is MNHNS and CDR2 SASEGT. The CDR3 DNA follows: TGTGCCAGCAGTGAACAGGGGGCGAACACTGAAGCTTTCTTT. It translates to CASSEQGANTEAFF.

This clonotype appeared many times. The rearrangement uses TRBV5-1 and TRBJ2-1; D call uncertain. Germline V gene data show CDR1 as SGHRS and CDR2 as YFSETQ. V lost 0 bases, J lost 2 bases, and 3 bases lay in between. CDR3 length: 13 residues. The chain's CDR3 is CASSLATYNEQFF. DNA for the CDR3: TGCGCCAGCAGCTTGGCGACCTACAATGAGCAGTTCTTC.

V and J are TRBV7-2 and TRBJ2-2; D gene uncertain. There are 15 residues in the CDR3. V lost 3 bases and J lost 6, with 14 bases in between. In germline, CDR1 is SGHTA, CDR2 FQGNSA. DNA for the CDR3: TGTGCCAGCAGCTTGGCTGGGATGAGCTCCGGGGAGCTGTTTTTT. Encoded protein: CASSLAGMSSGELFF.

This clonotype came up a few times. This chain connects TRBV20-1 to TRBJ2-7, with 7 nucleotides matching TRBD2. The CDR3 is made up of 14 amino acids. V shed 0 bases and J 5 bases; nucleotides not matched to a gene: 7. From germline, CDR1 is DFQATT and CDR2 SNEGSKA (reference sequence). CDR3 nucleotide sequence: TGCAGTGCTAGAGATCGAGCGGGGTGGGACGAGCAGTACTTC. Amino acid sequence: CSARDRAGWDEQYF.

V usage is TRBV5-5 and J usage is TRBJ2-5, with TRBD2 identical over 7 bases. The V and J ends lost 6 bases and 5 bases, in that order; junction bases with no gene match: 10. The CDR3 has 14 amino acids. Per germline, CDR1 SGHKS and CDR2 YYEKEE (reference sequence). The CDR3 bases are TGTGCCAGCACCAGACCCTGGGGGGGTGAGACCCAGTACTTC. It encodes CASTRPWGGETQYF.

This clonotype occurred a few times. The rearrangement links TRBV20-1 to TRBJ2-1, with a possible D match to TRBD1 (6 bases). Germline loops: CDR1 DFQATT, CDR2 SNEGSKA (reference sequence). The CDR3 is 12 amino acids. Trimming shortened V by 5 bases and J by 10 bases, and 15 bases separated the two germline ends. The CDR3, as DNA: TGCAGTGCTGTGGACAGAGTGAGGGAGCAGTTCTTC. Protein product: CSAVDRVREQFF.

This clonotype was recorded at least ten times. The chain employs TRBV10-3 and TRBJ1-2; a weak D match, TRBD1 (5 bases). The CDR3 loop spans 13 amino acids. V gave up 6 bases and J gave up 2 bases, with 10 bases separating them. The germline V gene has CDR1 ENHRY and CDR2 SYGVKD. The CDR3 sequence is CAIRGALNYGYTF. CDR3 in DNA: TGTGCCATCAGAGGGGCCCTGAACTATGGCTACACCTTC.

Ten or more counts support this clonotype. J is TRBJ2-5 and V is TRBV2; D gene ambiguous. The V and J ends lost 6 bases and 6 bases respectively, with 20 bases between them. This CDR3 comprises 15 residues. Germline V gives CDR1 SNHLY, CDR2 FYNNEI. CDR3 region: CASSLSPVTLQTQYF. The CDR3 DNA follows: TGTGCCAGCAGCCTCTCCCCGGTGACTCTTCAGACCCAGTACTTC.

The CDR3 nucleotides are TGTGCCAGCAGCCGTAGCGGGGGGGCGGCCTACGAGCAGTACTTC. It codes for CASSRSGGAAYEQYF. V usage is TRBV6-1 and J usage is TRBJ2-7, with 11 bases fitting TRBD2. The CDR3 runs 15 residues. V was pared by 6 bases and J by 2 bases, with 6 bases of the junction left unmatched. Per the germline V gene, CDR1 is MNHNS and CDR2 is SASEGT.

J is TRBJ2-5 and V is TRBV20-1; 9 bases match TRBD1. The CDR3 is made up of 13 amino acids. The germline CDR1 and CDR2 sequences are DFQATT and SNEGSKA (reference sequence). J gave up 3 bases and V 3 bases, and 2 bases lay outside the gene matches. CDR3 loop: CSASWTGEETQYF. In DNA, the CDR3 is TGCAGTGCTAGCTGGACAGGGGAAGAGACCCAGTACTTC.

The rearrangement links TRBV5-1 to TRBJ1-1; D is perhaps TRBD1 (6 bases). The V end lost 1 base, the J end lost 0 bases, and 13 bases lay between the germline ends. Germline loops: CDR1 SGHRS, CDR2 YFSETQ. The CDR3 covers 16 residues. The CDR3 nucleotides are TGCGCCAGCAGCTTGAATCTTCAGGGGATGAACACTGAAGCTTTCTTT. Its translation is CASSLNLQGMNTEAFF.

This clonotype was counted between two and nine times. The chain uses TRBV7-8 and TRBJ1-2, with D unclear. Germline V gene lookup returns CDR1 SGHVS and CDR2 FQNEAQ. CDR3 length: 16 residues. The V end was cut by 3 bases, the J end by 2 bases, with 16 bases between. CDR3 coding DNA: TGTGCCAGCAGCTTCACCGGCGGCGCCCCGAACTATGGCTACACCTTC. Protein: CASSFTGGAPNYGYTF.

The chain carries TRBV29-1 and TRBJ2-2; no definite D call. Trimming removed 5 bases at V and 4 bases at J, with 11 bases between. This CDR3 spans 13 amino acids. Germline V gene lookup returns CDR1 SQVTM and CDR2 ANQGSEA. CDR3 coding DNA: TGCAGCGTTATCCGAGAGGTCACCGGGGAGCTGTTTTTT. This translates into CSVIREVTGELFF.

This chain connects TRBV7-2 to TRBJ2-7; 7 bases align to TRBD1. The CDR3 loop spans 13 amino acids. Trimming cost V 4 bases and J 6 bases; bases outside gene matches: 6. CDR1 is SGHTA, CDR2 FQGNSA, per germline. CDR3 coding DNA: TGTGCCAGCAGCTCCGACAGGGAAGGCGAGCAGTACGTC. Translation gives CASSSDREGEQYV.

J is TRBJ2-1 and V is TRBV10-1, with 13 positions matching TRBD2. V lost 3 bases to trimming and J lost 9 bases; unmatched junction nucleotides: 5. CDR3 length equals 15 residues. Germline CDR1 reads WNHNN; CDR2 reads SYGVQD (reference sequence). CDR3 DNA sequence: TGCGCCAGCAGTGAAGGTGGGACTAGCGGGGTTGAGCAGTTCTTC. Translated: CASSEGGTSGVEQFF.

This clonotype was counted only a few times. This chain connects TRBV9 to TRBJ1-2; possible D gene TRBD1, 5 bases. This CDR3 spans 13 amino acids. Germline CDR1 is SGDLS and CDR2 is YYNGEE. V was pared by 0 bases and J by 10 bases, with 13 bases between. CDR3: CASSVAAGRDYTF. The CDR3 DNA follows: TGTGCCAGCAGCGTAGCGGCAGGGCGCGACTACACCTTC.

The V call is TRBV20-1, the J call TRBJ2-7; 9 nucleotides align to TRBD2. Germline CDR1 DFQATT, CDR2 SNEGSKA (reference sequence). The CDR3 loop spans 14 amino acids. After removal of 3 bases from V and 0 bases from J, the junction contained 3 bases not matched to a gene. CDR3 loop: CSASLAGASYEQYV. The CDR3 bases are TGCAGTGCTAGCTTAGCGGGAGCCTCCTACGAGCAGTACGTC.

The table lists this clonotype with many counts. The CDR3 DNA is TGTGCCTCTAGGGGCGGGTACGAGCAGTACGTC. The encoded protein is CASRGGYEQYV. V usage is TRBV28 and J usage is TRBJ2-7; TRBD1 or TRBD2 may be the D gene (5 bases each). CDR3 size: 11 residues. Per the germline V gene, CDR1 is MDHEN and CDR2 is SYDVKM. V was clipped by 11 bases and J by 4 bases, with 12 bases between them.